The 20 T cell receptor beta chains below all came from one sample that was sequenced in a study of cytomegalovirus exposure and HLA in healthy donors. PCR involved 60 Vbeta and 13 Jbeta primers. Data came from immunoSEQ multiplex PCR; TCRdb stores just in-frame clones and leaves some out. The sample has 150,000 or so clones; about 76% are singletons. Sequenced: PBMCs. Receptors were obtained from a male donor in good health and CMV-seronegative.

CDR3 in DNA: TGCGCCAGCAGCGGGGACAGTAACACCGGGGAGCTGTTTTTT. Its translation is CASSGDSNTGELFF. J is TRBJ2-2 and V is TRBV5-1, with TRBD1 matching 7 bases. This CDR3 is built from 14 residues. CDR1 SGHRS and CDR2 YFSETQ come from the germline V gene. Germline trimming cut 4 bases from V and 2 bases from J; bases unmatched to any gene: 2.

This sequence joins TRBV9 and TRBJ2-1; possibly TRBD1 for D (7 bases). This CDR3 comprises 15 residues. V was trimmed by 0 bases and J by 9 bases, leaving 16 bases between them. CDR1 and CDR2 from the germline V gene are SGDLS and YYNGEE. CDR3: CASSVAGRGVGEQFF. The DNA of the CDR3 is TGTGCCAGCAGCGTAGCTGGCAGGGGGGTGGGTGAGCAGTTCTTC.

Only a few counts were recorded for this clone. At one end the junction does not follow the germline gene, possibly because of a read error. V gene TRBV4-1 combines with J gene TRBJ2-5; 8 bases are shared with TRBD2. Germline V gives CDR1 MGHRA, CDR2 YSYEKL. CDR3 size: 16 residues. The DNA for the CDR3 is TGTGCCAGCAGCCAAGAAACTAGCGGAGTCCCAGAGACCCAGTACTTC. It yields the protein CASSQETSGVPETQYF.

This chain uses TRBV6-1 with TRBJ2-3; tentatively, D is TRBD1 (6 bases). The CDR3 runs to 14 residues. The germline V gene encodes CDR1 MNHNS and CDR2 SASEGT. V was pared by 5 bases and J by 3 bases, with 12 bases between. The CDR3 reads CASSTQGWTDTQYF. As DNA, the CDR3 is TGTGCCAGCAGTACACAGGGTTGGACAGATACGCAGTATTTT.

The chain combines TRBV18 with TRBJ2-7, with D perhaps matching TRBD1 (5 bases). CDR1 is KGHSH, CDR2 LQKENI, per germline. V lost 3 bases, J lost 4 bases, and 10 bases lay in between. CDR3 length equals 13 residues. The DNA for the CDR3 is TGTGCCAGCTCACCTGTTGACAGTTACGAGCAGTACTTC. Translated: CASSPVDSYEQYF. Based on the CDR3 plus reference TRBV18 and TRBJ2-7, the full variable domain is NAGVMQNPRHLVRRRGQEARLRCSPMKGHSHVYWYRQLPEEGLKFMVYLQKENIIDESGMPKERFSAEFPKEGPSILRIQQVVRGDSAAYFCASSPVDSYEQYFGPGTRLTVT.

There are a few counts of this clone. This chain connects TRBV5-1 to TRBJ1-5; no reliable D call. This CDR3 contains 11 residues. The germline V gene encodes CDR1 SGHRS and CDR2 YFSETQ. Trimming stripped 6 bases from V and 4 bases from J, with 5 bases between. CDR3 DNA: TGCGCCAGCACATCAAATCAGCCCCAGCATTTT. Encoded protein: CASTSNQPQHF.

This clone was detected only a few times. The V gene is TRBV5-4, the J gene TRBJ2-1; D is perhaps TRBD2 (7 bases). The germline V gene has CDR1 SGHNT and CDR2 YYREEE (reference sequence). V lost 2 bases, J lost 8 bases, and 23 bases lay in between. This CDR3 comprises 17 residues. As DNA, the CDR3 is TGTGCCAGCAGCTTCCCCACCGGCGGGGGCGCAGGGCATGAGCAGTTCTTC. It encodes CASSFPTGGGAGHEQFF.

The chain couples TRBV15 to TRBJ2-3; no definite D call. The CDR3 loop spans 14 amino acids. From germline, CDR1 is LNHNV and CDR2 YYDKDF (reference sequence). Trimming pared 1 base from V and 5 bases from J, leaving 10 bases between. DNA of the CDR3: TGTGCCACCAGCAGAGCTCGGTATCGAGATACGCAGTATTTT. Translation gives CATSRARYRDTQYF.

V is TRBV7-8 and J is TRBJ2-3; TRBD2 aligns across 8 bases. Trimming cost V 5 bases and J 2 bases; bases outside gene matches: 15. Germline V gene sequence: CDR1 SGHVS, CDR2 FQNEAQ. The CDR3 is made up of 18 amino acids. The CDR3 reads CASSPGGAGASPTDTQYF. The CDR3 DNA sequence: TGTGCCAGCAGCCCCGGGGGGGCGGGGGCGTCCCCCACAGATACGCAGTATTTT.

This clone showed up just a few times. V is TRBV6-5 and J is TRBJ1-1, with D possibly being TRBD1 (5 bases). CDR1 and CDR2 (germline): MNHEY, SVGAGI. The germline V and J ends were trimmed by 6 bases and 7 bases, with 21 bases remaining between them. This CDR3 is 15 amino acids long. The CDR3 sequence: CASSPAGEGIREAFF. The CDR3 nucleotides are TGTGCCAGCAGCCCCGCGGGGGAGGGAATACGTGAAGCTTTCTTT.

The chain uses TRBV4-1 and TRBJ2-5, with D unclear. V lost 1 base and J lost 2, with 5 bases in between. Germline CDR1 reads MGHRA; CDR2 reads YSYEKL. CDR3 length: 13 amino acids. The CDR3 is CASSQGLQETQYF. In DNA form, the CDR3 reads TGCGCCAGCAGCCAAGGACTTCAAGAGACCCAGTACTTC.

This clone was detected only once. V and J are TRBV18 and TRBJ2-6, with D possibly being TRBD2 (6 bases). CDR1 and CDR2 from the germline V gene are KGHSH and LQKENI. The CDR3 spans 19 residues. Deletions cut 0 bases from V and 0 bases from J, with 15 bases between. The CDR3 region is CASSPPQRDSASGANVLTF. Written as DNA, the CDR3 is TGTGCCAGCTCACCACCGCAACGGGACTCAGCCTCTGGGGCCAACGTCCTGACTTTC. The whole variable domain, filled in from reference TRBV18 and TRBJ2-6, reads NAGVMQNPRHLVRRRGQEARLRCSPMKGHSHVYWYRQLPEEGLKFMVYLQKENIIDESGMPKERFSAEFPKEGPSILRIQQVVRGDSAAYFCASSPPQRDSASGANVLTFGAGSRLTVL.

The chain recombines TRBV7-3 with TRBJ2-1; maybe TRBD1 (5 bases). There are 14 residues in the CDR3. Germline V gene data show CDR1 as SGHTA and CDR2 as FQGTGA. Trimming took 5 bases from V and 7 from J, leaving 15 bases between them. CDR3 bases: TGTGCCAGCAGCCCCGCTCAGGGCCTGAATGAGCAGTTCTTC. This gives the protein CASSPAQGLNEQFF. The full variable domain, its missing parts supplied by reference TRBV7-3 and TRBJ2-1, is GAGVSQTPSNKVTEKGKYVELRCDPISGHTALYWYRQSLGQGPEFLIYFQGTGAADDSGLPNDRFFAVRPEGSVSTLKIQRTERGDSAVYLCASSPAQGLNEQFFGPGTRLTVL.

This clone has just one count. The chain combines TRBV9 with TRBJ1-1; TRBD1 matches 10 bases. CDR1 is SGDLS, CDR2 YYNGEE, per germline. V gave up 0 bases and J gave up 5 bases; unmatched junction bases: 1. The CDR3 sequence is 14 residues long. This chain's CDR3 is CASSVGTGGTEAFF. CDR3 coding DNA: TGTGCCAGCAGCGTAGGGACAGGGGGAACTGAAGCTTTCTTT.

This chain connects TRBV7-9 to TRBJ2-7, with TRBD1 matching 8 bases. Losses at the gene ends were 5 bases for V and 5 bases for J; bases not matched to a gene: 11. This CDR3 is 15 amino acids long. The germline CDR1 and CDR2 sequences are SEHNR and FQNEAQ (reference sequence). Here the CDR3 reads CASSTGGDRSNEQYF. The CDR3 bases are TGTGCCAGCAGCACAGGAGGGGACAGGTCAAACGAGCAGTACTTC.

The chain uses TRBV5-4 and TRBJ2-5; a weak D match, TRBD2 (6 bases). The CDR3 extends over 14 amino acids. V dropped 0 bases and J dropped 4 bases, with 10 bases sitting between them. Germline CDR1 SGHNT, CDR2 YYREEE (reference sequence). In DNA, the CDR3 is TGTGCCAGCAGCTTGGCCGCGGGGCGAGAGACCCAGTACTTC. It specifies CASSLAAGRETQYF.

A remark on this clone: One end of the junction fails to match germline, which may point to a read error. The gene calls are TRBV4-3 and TRBJ1-4; 7 bases fit TRBD1. CDR3 length equals 18 residues. Germline V gene sequence: CDR1 LGHNA, CDR2 YSLEER. CDR3 region: CASSRNPEGGQTNGKLFF. In DNA form, the CDR3 reads TGCGCCAGCAGCCGAAATCCCGAAGGGGGACAGACGAATGGAAAACTGTTTTTT.

V is TRBV10-2 and J is TRBJ1-2; D may be TRBD1 (6 bases). Germline assignment: CDR1 WSHSY and CDR2 SAAADI. V dropped 1 base and J dropped 9 bases, with 21 bases sitting between them. CDR3 length: 16 amino acids. CDR3 sequence reads: CASSEYSETGPYRYTF. DNA of the CDR3: TGCGCCAGCAGTGAGTACAGCGAGACAGGCCCGTATCGCTACACCTTC.

This chain links TRBV14 with TRBJ2-1; TRBD2 might be the D (5 bases). Per the germline V gene, CDR1 is SGHDN and CDR2 is FVKESK. This CDR3 is built from 17 residues. V was cut by 5 bases and J by 15 bases, with 32 bases left in between. In DNA, the CDR3 is TGTGCCAGCAGCGGAGGTGCCAGCCAAATCATACAATGGTCGTTGTTCTTC. The encoded protein is CASSGGASQIIQWSLFF. The entire variable domain, with the rest obtained from reference TRBV14 and TRBJ2-1, is as follows: EAGVTQFPSHSVIEKGQTVTLRCDPISGHDNLYWYRRVMGKEIKFLLHFVKESKQDESGMPNNRFLAERTGGTYSTLKVQPAELEDSGVYFCASSGGASQIIQWSLFFGPGTRLTVL.

In DNA, the CDR3 is TGTGCCAGCAGCTTGGGGGTCAGGGACACCGGGGAGCTGTTTTTT. It translates to CASSLGVRDTGELFF. The gene calls are TRBV5-6 and TRBJ2-2; a weak D match, TRBD1 (5 bases). Germline CDR1 SGHDT, CDR2 YYEEEE. Deletions cut 0 bases from V and 3 bases from J, with 9 bases between. The CDR3 is made up of 15 amino acids.